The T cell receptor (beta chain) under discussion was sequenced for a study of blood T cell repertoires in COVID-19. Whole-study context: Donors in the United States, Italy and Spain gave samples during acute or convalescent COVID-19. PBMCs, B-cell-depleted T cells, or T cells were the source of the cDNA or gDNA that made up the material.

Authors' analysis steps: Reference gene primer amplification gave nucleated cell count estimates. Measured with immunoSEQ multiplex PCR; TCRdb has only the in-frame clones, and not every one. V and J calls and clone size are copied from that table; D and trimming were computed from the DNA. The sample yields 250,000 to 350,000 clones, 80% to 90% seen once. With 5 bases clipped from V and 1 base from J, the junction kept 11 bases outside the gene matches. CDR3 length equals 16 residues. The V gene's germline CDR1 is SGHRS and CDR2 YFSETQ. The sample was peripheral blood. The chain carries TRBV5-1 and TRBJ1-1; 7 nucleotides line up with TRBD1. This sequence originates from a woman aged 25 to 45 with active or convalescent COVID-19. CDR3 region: CASREDGAGGNTEAFF. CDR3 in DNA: TGCGCCAGCAGGGAGGATGGGGCAGGGGGGAACACTGAAGCTTTCTTT. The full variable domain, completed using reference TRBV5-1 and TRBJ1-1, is KAGVTQTPRYLIKTRGQQVTLSCSPISGHRSVSWYQQTPGQGLQFLFEYFSETQRNKGNFPGRFSGRQFSNSRSEMNVSTLELGDSALYLCASREDGAGGNTEAFFGQGTRLTVV.